The present TCR beta chain was sequenced within a study of Ad26.COV2.S vaccination and SARS-CoV-2 variants. Treatment reported: about 20 received Ad26.COV2.S at low or high dose, single or two shots; about 5 received placebo; per-sample allocation not given. Specimens were obtained on day 63 following the first vaccine or placebo injection. Assay: immunoSEQ multiplex PCR; the TCRdb copy retains only in-frame clones and omits some. The sample has about 280,000 clones, about 87% seen once. The CDR3 runs to 16 residues. Trimming took off 4 bases at V and 6 bases at J, with 18 bases between the two ends. Germline V CDR1 and CDR2: LNHDA, SQIVND (reference sequence). This clone was recorded a few times.

This TCR was sampled from a person aged 18-65 years who received the Ad26.COV2.S COVID-19 vaccine or a placebo. The genes are TRBV19 and TRBJ1-4; weak D call: TRBD1 (6 bases). Here the sequenced sample was peripheral blood, taken in a trial of Ad26.COV2.S vaccine versus placebo. The CDR3 sequence is CASSRTASSPYEKLFF. In DNA, the CDR3 is TGTGCCAGTAGTAGGACAGCCTCGTCCCCATATGAAAAACTGTTTTTT.